These 21 T cell receptor beta chains share one sample of origin, sequenced in a study of identical twins. A single record per CDR3 protein comes from TCRdb applying MiXCR to the 5' RACE reads. Of roughly 1,500,000 distinct CDR3 sequences listed, roughly a third are singletons. Sequenced: cord blood. These TCRs come from a newborn girl in good health.

The chain links TRBV3-1 to TRBJ2-7; D gene ambiguous. The V gene lost 6 bases and the J gene lost 7 bases, with 16 bases spanning the gap. CDR1 is LGHDT and CDR2 is YNNKEL in the germline V gene (reference sequence). The CDR3 runs to 13 residues. DNA of the CDR3: TGTGCCAGCAGGATCGAGTATGGGAATGAGCAGTACTTC. It translates to CASRIEYGNEQYF.

DNA for the CDR3: TGCAGTGCCCCTGGTCCCCCTGGTGGGCAAGAGACCCAGTACTTC. Amino acid sequence: CSAPGPPGGQETQYF. V gene TRBV20-1 combines with J gene TRBJ2-5; D unresolved. The CDR3 consists of 15 residues. Trimming left V 6 bases short and J 2 bases short, with 19 bases between. Germline lookup yields CDR1 DFQATT and CDR2 SNEGSKA (reference sequence).

The genes are TRBV29-1 and TRBJ2-7, with D maybe TRBD1 (5 bases). CDR3 size: 13 residues. V gave up 4 bases and J gave up 0 bases, with 10 bases separating them. Germline CDR1 and CDR2: SQVTM and ANQGSEA. CDR3 sequence (DNA): TGCAGCGTTGGGGCAGGGTCCTCCTACGAGCAGTACTTC. Translation: CSVGAGSSYEQYF.

The rearrangement joins TRBV20-1 to TRBJ2-7; 9 nucleotides line up with TRBD1. Germline lookup yields CDR1 DFQATT and CDR2 SNEGSKA (reference sequence). Germline trimming cut 4 bases from V and 3 bases from J; bases unmatched to any gene: 7. This CDR3 has 14 amino acids. CDR3 loop: CSAIDRGKGYEQYF. The DNA for the CDR3 is TGCAGTGCTATTGACAGGGGGAAGGGCTACGAGCAGTACTTC.

This clonotype was seen a few times. The chain carries TRBV10-3 and TRBJ2-7; D possibly uses TRBD1 or TRBD2 (7 bases each). The V gene lost 8 bases and the J gene lost 7 bases, with 21 bases spanning the gap. Germline V gives CDR1 ENHRY, CDR2 SYGVKD. The CDR3 is made up of 14 amino acids. The CDR3 sequence is CAIGRGQVNNEQYF. CDR3 sequence (DNA): TGTGCCATCGGGAGGGGGCAAGTTAACAATGAGCAGTACTTC.

This clonotype was seen a few times. The rearrangement joins TRBV6-5 to TRBJ2-4, with D hard to call. Germline V gene data show CDR1 as MNHEY and CDR2 as SVGAGI. Trimming shortened V by 4 bases and J by 1 base, and 8 bases separated the two germline ends. This CDR3 contains 14 residues. The CDR3 DNA reads as TGTGCCAGCAGTTTCGGCCAGGCCAAAAACATTCAGTACTTC. It encodes CASSFGQAKNIQYF.

V gene TRBV5-1 combines with J gene TRBJ1-3; a possible D gene is TRBD1 (5 bases). Germline V gene sequence: CDR1 SGHRS, CDR2 YFSETQ. The CDR3 extends over 16 amino acids. Trimming cost V 0 bases and J 0 bases, with 10 bases left between them. CDR3 nucleotide sequence: TGCGCCAGCAGCTTGGACCTGCAGGGCTCTGGAAACACCATATATTTT. The encoded protein is CASSLDLQGSGNTIYF.

This clonotype was seen only once. V gene TRBV9 combines with J gene TRBJ2-1, with D possibly TRBD2 on 6 matching bases. CDR1 SGDLS and CDR2 YYNGEE come from the germline V gene. This CDR3 comprises 15 residues. The V end was cut by 1 base, the J end by 5 bases, with 13 bases between. In DNA, the CDR3 is TGTGCCAGCAGCGTAAAGGCGGGGCCCAACAATGAGCAGTTCTTC. Translating it yields CASSVKAGPNNEQFF. The entire variable domain, with the rest obtained from reference TRBV9 and TRBJ2-1, is as follows: DSGVTQTPKHLITATGQRVTLRCSPRSGDLSVYWYQQSLDQGLQFLIQYYNGEERAKGNILERFSAQQFPDLHSELNLSSLELGDSALYFCASSVKAGPNNEQFFGPGTRLTVL.

In this sample, this clonotype turned up a few times. The genes are TRBV20-1 and TRBJ2-4, with TRBD2 as a possible D gene (6 bases). Germline CDR1 and CDR2: DFQATT and SNEGSKA (reference sequence). Trimming took off 0 bases at V and 0 bases at J, with 12 bases between the two ends. This CDR3 contains 16 residues. CDR3 protein: CSARDLRGLAKNIQYF. DNA of the CDR3: TGCAGTGCTAGAGATCTGCGGGGCCTAGCCAAAAACATTCAGTACTTC.

The chain recombines TRBV11-2 with TRBJ2-7, with a weak D call TRBD2 (5 bases). The CDR3 has 15 amino acids. Germline assignment: CDR1 SGHAT and CDR2 FQNNGV. With 4 bases removed from V and 4 bases from J, the gap between germline ends came to 17 bases. The CDR3, as DNA: TGTGCCAGCAGCTCACTTTCTAGCCGCCCTTACGAGCAGTACTTC. Its translation: CASSSLSSRPYEQYF.

Note on this clonotype: Lacking the conserved final phenylalanine or tryptophan, this CDR3 likely reflects a read error. This chain joins TRBV20-1 and TRBJ2-7, with TRBD1 matching 7 bases. Germline CDR1 reads DFQATT; CDR2 reads SNEGSKA (reference sequence). The J segment lost 1 base and the V segment lost 1 base, leaving 1 base of the junction unmatched. This CDR3 comprises 13 residues. The CDR3 region has the DNA TGCAGTGCTAGAGGGACAGGTTCCTACGAGCAGTACTAC. Translation gives CSARGTGSYEQYY.

In its sample, this clonotype was seen a few times. The CDR3 is CSASPTPARTYEQYF. The CDR3 nucleotides read TGCAGTGCTAGTCCCACCCCGGCTAGAACCTACGAGCAGTACTTC. The rearrangement uses TRBV20-1 and TRBJ2-7; D is ambiguous. The CDR3 length is 15 residues. Germline lookup yields CDR1 DFQATT and CDR2 SNEGSKA (reference sequence). V was clipped by 3 bases and J by 2 bases, with 17 bases between them.

Only a few counts were recorded for this clonotype. The chain recombines TRBV20-1 with TRBJ1-4; 11 bases line up with TRBD1. The germline V gene encodes CDR1 DFQATT and CDR2 SNEGSKA (reference sequence). V shed 3 bases and J 8 bases; nucleotides not matched to a gene: 2. The CDR3 has 13 residues. The CDR3 sequence is CSARDRGPEKLFF. DNA of the CDR3: TGCAGTGCTAGGGACAGGGGGCCGGAAAAACTGTTTTTT.

In its sample, this clonotype was seen many times. J is TRBJ2-7 and V is TRBV20-1; a weak D match, TRBD1 (6 bases). V was trimmed by 3 bases and J by 1 base, leaving 16 bases between them. Germline CDR1 reads DFQATT; CDR2 reads SNEGSKA (reference sequence). The CDR3 covers 15 residues. CDR3 DNA: TGCAGTGCTAGCATCCAGGGGAGATCTTCCTACGAGCAGTACTTC. This codes for CSASIQGRSSYEQYF.

This sequence joins TRBV25-1 and TRBJ2-3; 13 positions match TRBD2. Trimming took 1 base from V and 0 from J; bases not matched to a gene: 7. This CDR3 contains 19 residues. CDR1 is MGHDK, CDR2 SYGVNS, per germline. The CDR3 loop reads CASSESTSGREPSTDTQYF. The CDR3 bases are TGTGCCAGCAGTGAATCCACTAGCGGGAGGGAACCAAGCACAGATACGCAGTATTTT.

Of note for this clonotype: No conserved phenylalanine or tryptophan is present at the end of the CDR3, so a read error is the likely explanation. The V gene is TRBV29-1, the J gene TRBJ2-7; no reliable D call. The V gene's germline CDR1 is SQVTM and CDR2 ANQGSEA. The CDR3 has 11 residues. V shed 4 bases and J shed 0 bases, with 4 bases lying between them. The CDR3 loop reads CSVAVSYEQYL. In nucleotides, the CDR3 is TGCAGCGTTGCTGTCTCCTACGAGCAGTACCTC.

The table lists this clonotype with many counts. The chain combines TRBV29-1 with TRBJ2-5; 8 nucleotides match TRBD2. This CDR3 has 13 residues. Germline V gene lookup returns CDR1 SQVTM and CDR2 ANQGSEA. The V and J ends lost 6 bases and 4 bases, in that order; junction bases with no gene match: 7. The CDR3 DNA follows: TGCAGCGTAGCGGGAGTCGCTGGAGAGACCCAGTACTTC. Residues: CSVAGVAGETQYF.

The rearrangement links TRBV27 to TRBJ1-2; D is unclear. Deletions cut 5 bases from V and 9 bases from J, with 10 bases between. The germline V gene encodes CDR1 MNHEY and CDR2 SMNVEV (reference sequence). This CDR3 is 11 amino acids long. CDR3 coding DNA: TGTGCCAGCAGTCCTTATATCCGCTACACCTTC. Amino acid sequence: CASSPYIRYTF.

This clonotype was seen a single time. The CDR3 nucleotides read TGCGCCAGCAGCAACCCCCACTCGAATGAGCAGTTCTTC. Translated, it gives CASSNPHSNEQFF. The chain is built from TRBV5-1 and TRBJ2-1; unclear D gene. Looked up from germline, CDR1 is SGHRS and CDR2 is YFSETQ. V dropped 4 bases and J dropped 7 bases, with 12 bases sitting between them. CDR3 length: 13 residues.

The chain combines TRBV18 with TRBJ2-4, with 7 bases that match TRBD1. The DNA end lines up better with TRBJ2-7; the J call may be wrong. The germline V gene encodes CDR1 KGHSH and CDR2 LQKENI. CDR3 length equals 16 residues. In DNA, the CDR3 is TGTGCCAGCTCACGACGGGCTACAGGGGAGAGCTACGAGCAGTACTTC. As protein: CASSRRATGESYEQYF.

V gene TRBV6-5 combines with J gene TRBJ2-1; 10 bases match TRBD1. V dropped 6 bases and J dropped 8; count of bases not matched to a gene: 10. CDR3 length equals 15 residues. Germline V gene lookup returns CDR1 MNHEY and CDR2 SVGAGI. CDR3 DNA: TGTGCCAGCAGACCAGGGACAGGGGATTTCGATGAGCAGTTCTTC. Translation gives CASRPGTGDFDEQFF.